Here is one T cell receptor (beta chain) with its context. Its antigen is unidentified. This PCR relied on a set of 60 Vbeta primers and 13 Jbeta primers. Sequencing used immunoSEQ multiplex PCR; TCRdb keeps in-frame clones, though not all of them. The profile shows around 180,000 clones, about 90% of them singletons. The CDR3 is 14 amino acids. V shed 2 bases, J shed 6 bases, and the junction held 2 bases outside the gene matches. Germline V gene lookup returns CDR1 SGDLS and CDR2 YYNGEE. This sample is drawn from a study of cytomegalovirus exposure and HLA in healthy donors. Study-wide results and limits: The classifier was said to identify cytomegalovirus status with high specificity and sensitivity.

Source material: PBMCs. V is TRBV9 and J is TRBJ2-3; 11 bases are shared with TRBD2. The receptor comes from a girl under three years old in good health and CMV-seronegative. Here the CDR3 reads CASSVASGGDTQYF. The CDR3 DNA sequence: TGTGCCAGCAGCGTCGCTAGCGGGGGGGATACGCAGTATTTT.